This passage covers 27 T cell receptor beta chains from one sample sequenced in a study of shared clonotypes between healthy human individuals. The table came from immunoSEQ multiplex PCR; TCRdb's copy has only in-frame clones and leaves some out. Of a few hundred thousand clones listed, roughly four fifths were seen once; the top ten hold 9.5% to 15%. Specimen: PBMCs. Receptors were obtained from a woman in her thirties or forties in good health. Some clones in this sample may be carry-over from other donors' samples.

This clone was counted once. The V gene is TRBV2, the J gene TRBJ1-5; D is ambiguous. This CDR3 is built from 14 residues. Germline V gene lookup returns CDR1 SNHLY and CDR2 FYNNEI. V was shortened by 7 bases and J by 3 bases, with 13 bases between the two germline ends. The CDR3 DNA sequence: TGTGCCAGCACCTGGAACGCCAACAATCAGCCCCAGCATTTT. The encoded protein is CASTWNANNQPQHF.

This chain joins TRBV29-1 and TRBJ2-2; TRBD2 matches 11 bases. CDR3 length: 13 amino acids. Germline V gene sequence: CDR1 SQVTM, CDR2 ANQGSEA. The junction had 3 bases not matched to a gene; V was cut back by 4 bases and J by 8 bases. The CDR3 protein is CSVAGTSGGELFF. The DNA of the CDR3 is TGCAGCGTTGCCGGGACTAGCGGTGGGGAGCTGTTTTTT.

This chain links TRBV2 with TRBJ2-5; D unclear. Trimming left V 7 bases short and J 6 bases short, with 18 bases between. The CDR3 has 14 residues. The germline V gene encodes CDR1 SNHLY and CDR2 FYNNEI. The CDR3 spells CASNQDGSRQTQYF. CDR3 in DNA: TGTGCCAGCAATCAGGACGGGTCTCGCCAGACCCAGTACTTC.

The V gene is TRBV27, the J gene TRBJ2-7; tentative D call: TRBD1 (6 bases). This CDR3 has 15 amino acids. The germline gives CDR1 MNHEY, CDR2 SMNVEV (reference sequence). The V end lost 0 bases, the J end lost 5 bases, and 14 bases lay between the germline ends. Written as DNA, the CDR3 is TGTGCCAGCAGTTTATCGATGGGGGCAGGGCACGAGCAGTACTTC. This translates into CASSLSMGAGHEQYF.

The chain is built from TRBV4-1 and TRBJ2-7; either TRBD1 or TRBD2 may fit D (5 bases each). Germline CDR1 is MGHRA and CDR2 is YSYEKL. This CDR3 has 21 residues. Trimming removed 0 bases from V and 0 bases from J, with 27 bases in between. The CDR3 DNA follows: TGCGCCAGCAGCCAAGAGGTGAGGGGCGTCCAAACCCTTCGGGCCTCCTACGAGCAGTACTTC. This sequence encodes CASSQEVRGVQTLRASYEQYF.

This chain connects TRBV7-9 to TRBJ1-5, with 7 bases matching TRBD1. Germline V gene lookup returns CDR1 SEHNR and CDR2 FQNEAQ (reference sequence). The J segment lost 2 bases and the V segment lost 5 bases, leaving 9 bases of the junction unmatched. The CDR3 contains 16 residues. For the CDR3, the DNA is TGTGCCAGCAGCCCCCAGGTCGGGACAGGCAATCAGCCCCAGCATTTT. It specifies CASSPQVGTGNQPQHF.

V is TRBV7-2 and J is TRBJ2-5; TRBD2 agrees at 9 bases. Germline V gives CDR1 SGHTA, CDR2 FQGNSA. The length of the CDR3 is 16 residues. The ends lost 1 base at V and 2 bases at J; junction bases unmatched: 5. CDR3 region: CASSLVNLAGQETQYF. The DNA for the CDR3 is TGTGCCAGCAGCTTAGTTAATCTAGCGGGACAAGAGACCCAGTACTTC.

CDR3 residues: CASSLAMLAGVGNNEQFF. In DNA form, the CDR3 reads TGTGCCAGCAGCTTAGCGATGTTAGCGGGAGTTGGAAACAATGAGCAGTTCTTC. The chain recombines TRBV7-9 with TRBJ2-1, with 9 bases matching TRBD2. J gave up 5 bases and V 0 bases, and 11 bases lay outside the gene matches. CDR3 size: 18 residues. Germline assignment: CDR1 SEHNR and CDR2 FQNEAQ (reference sequence).

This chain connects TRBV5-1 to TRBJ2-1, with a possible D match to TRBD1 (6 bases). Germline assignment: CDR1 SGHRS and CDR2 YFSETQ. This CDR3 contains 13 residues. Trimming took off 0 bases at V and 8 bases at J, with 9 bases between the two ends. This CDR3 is CASSLAGVDEQFF. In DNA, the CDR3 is TGCGCCAGCAGCTTGGCAGGGGTGGATGAGCAGTTCTTC.

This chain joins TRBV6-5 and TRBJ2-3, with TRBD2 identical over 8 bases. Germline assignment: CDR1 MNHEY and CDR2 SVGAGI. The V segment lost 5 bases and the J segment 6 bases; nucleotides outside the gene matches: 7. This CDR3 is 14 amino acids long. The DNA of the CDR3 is TGTGCCAGCAGTCAACGGGAGGGCCGGGATACGCAGTATTTT. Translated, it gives CASSQREGRDTQYF.

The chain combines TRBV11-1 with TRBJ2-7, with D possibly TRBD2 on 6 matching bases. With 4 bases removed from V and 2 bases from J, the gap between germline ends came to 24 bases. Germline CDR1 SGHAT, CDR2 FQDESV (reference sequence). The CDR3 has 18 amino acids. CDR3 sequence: CASSSSRRLGGATYEQYF. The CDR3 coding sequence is TGTGCCAGCAGCTCGAGTCGCCGGTTGGGGGGAGCGACCTACGAGCAGTACTTC.

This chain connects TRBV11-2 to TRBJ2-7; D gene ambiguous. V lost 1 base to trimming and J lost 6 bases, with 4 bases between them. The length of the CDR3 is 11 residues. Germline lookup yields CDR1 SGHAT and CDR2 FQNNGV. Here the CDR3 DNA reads TGTGCCAGCAGCTTAGCCGTCGAGCAGTACTTC. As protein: CASSLAVEQYF.

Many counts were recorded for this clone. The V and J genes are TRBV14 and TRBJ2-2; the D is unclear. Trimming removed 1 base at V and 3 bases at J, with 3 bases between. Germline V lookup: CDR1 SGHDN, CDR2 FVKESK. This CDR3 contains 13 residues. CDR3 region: CASSQVDTGELFF. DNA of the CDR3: TGTGCCAGCAGCCAAGTGGACACCGGGGAGCTGTTTTTT.

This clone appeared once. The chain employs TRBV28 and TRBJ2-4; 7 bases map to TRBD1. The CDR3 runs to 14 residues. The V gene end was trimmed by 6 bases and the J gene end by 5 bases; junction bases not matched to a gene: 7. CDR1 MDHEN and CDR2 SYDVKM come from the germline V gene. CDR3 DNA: TGTGCCAGCAGAGAAGGACAGGCGCAAAACATTCAGTACTTC. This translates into CASREGQAQNIQYF.

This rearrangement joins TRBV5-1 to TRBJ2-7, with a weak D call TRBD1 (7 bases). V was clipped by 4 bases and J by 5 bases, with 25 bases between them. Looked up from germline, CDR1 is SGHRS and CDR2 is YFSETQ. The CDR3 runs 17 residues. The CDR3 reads CASSRGPLATGIHEQYF. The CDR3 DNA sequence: TGCGCCAGCAGCCGGGGGCCGTTAGCGACAGGGATTCACGAGCAGTACTTC.

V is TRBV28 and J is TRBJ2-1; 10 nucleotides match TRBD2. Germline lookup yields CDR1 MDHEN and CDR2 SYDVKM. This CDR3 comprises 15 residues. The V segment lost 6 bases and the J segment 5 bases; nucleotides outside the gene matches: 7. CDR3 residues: CASRKTSGAHNEQFF. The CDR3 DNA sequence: TGTGCCAGCAGAAAAACTAGCGGGGCCCACAATGAGCAGTTCTTC.

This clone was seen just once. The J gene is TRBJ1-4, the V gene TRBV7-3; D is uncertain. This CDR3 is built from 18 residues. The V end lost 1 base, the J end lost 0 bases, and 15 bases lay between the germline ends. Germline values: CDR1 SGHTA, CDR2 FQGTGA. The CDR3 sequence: CASSLNLPDRATNEKLFF. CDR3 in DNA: TGTGCCAGCAGCTTAAACCTGCCAGATCGGGCAACTAATGAAAAACTGTTTTTT.

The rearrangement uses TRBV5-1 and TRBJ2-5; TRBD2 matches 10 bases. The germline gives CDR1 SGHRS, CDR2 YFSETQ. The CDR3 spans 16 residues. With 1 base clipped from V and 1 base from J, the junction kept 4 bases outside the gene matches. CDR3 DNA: TGCGCCAGCAGCTTGAGCACTAGCGGGGTCCAAGAGACCCAGTACTTC. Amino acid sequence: CASSLSTSGVQETQYF.

This CDR3 reads CASSQDLRGNQPQHF. In DNA form, the CDR3 reads TGCGCCAGCAGCCAAGATCTAAGGGGGAATCAGCCCCAGCATTTT. The chain is built from TRBV4-3 and TRBJ1-5; D is perhaps TRBD1 (6 bases). CDR1 and CDR2 from the germline V gene are LGHNA and YSLEER. The CDR3 extends over 15 amino acids. Trimming removed 0 bases from V and 4 bases from J, with 10 bases in between.

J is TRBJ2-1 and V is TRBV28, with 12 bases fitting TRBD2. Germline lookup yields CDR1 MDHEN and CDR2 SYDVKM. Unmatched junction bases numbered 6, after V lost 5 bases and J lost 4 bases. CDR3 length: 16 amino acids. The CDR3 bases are TGTGCCAGCAGTGGGGGGACTAGCGGGTTTTACAATGAGCAGTTCTTC. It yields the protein CASSGGTSGFYNEQFF. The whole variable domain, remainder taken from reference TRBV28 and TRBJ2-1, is DVKVTQSSRYLVKRTGEKVFLECVQDMDHENMFWYRQDPGLGLRLIYFSYDVKMKEKGDIPEGYSVSREKKERFSLILESASTNQTSMYLCASSGGTSGFYNEQFFGPGTRLTVL.

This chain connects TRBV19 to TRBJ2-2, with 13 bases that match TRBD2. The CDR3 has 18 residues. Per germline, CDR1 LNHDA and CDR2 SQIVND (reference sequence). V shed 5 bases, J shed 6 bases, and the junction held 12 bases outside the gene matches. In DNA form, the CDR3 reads TGTGCCAGTAGTCCCGGACTAGCGGGAGAGATTGAAGCCGGGGAGCTGTTTTTT. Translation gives CASSPGLAGEIEAGELFF.

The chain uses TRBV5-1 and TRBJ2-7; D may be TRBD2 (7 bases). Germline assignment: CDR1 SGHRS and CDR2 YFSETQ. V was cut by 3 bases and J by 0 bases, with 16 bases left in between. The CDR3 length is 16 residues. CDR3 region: CASSYGGGASSYEQYF. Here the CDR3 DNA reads TGCGCCAGCAGCTACGGAGGGGGGGCCAGCTCCTACGAGCAGTACTTC.

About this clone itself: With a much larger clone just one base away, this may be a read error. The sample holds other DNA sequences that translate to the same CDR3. The chain's CDR3 is CASSFPGPLTF. The CDR3 region has the DNA TGTGCCAGCAGTTTTCCCGGCCCCCTCACCTTC. The gene calls are TRBV27 and TRBJ1-2; D is unclear. Germline CDR1 reads MNHEY; CDR2 reads SMNVEV (reference sequence). V shed 3 bases and J shed 13 bases, with 12 bases lying between them. The CDR3 is made up of 11 amino acids.

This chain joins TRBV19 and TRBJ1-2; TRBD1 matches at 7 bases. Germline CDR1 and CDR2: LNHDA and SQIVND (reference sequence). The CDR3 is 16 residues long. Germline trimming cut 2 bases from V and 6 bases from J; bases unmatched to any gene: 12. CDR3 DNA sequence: TGTGCCAGTAGTATATTAGGGGGACAGCTCTTTCATGGCTACACCTTC. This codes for CASSILGGQLFHGYTF.

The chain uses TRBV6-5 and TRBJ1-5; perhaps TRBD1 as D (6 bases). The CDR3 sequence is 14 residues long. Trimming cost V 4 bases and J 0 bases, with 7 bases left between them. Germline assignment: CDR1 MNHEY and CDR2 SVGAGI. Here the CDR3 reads CASSSGDSNQPQHF. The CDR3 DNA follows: TGTGCCAGCAGTTCAGGGGATAGCAATCAGCCCCAGCATTTT.

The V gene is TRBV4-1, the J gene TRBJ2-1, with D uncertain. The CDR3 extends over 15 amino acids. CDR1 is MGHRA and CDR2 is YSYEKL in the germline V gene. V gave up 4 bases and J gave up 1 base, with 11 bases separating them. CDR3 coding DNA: TGCGCCAGCAGCCGAAAAGTCGGTTCCTACAATGAGCAGTTCTTC. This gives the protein CASSRKVGSYNEQFF.

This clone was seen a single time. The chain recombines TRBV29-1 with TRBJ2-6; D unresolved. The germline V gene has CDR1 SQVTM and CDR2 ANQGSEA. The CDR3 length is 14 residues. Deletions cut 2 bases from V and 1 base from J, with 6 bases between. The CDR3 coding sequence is TGCAGCGTTGAAAAACTATCTGGGGCCAACGTCCTGACTTTC. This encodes CSVEKLSGANVLTF. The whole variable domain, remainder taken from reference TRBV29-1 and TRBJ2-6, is SAVISQKPSRDICQRGTSLTIQCQVDSQVTMMFWYRQQPGQSLTLIATANQGSEATYESGFVIDKFPISRPNLTFSTLTVSNMSPEDSSIYLCSVEKLSGANVLTFGAGSRLTVL.